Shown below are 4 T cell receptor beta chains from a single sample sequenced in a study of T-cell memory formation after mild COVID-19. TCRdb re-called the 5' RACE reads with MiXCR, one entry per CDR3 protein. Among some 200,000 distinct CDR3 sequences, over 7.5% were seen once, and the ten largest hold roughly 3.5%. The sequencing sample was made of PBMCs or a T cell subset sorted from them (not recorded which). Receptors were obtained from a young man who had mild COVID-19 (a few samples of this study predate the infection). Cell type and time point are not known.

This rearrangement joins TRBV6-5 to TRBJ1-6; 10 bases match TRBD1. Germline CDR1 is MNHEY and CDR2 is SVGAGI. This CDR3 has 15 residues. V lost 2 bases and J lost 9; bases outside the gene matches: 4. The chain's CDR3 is CASSYGGQGSSPLHF. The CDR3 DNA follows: TGTGCCAGCAGTTACGGGGGACAGGGGTCTTCACCCCTCCACTTT.

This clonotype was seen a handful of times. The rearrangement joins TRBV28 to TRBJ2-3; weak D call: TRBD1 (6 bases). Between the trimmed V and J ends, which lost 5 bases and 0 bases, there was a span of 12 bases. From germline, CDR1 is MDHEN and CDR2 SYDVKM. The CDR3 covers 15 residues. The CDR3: CASSEDRASTDTQYF. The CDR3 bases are TGTGCCAGCAGTGAGGACAGAGCTAGCACAGATACGCAGTATTTT.

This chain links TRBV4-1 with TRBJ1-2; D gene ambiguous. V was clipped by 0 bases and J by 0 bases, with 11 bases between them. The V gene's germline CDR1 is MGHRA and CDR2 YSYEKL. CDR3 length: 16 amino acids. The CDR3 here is CASSQDPWASNYGYTF. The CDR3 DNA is TGCGCCAGCAGCCAAGATCCCTGGGCTTCTAACTATGGCTACACCTTC.

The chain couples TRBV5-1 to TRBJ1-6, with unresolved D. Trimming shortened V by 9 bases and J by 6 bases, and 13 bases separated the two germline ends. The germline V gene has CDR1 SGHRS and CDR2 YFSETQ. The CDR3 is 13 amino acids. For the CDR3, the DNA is TGCGCCACCCGAGGAGTTCCTAATTCACCCCTCCACTTT. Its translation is CATRGVPNSPLHF.